This T cell receptor (beta chain) was observed in a study of T cells after yellow fever vaccination. TCRdb reprocessed the 5' RACE reads with MiXCR, giving one entry per CDR3 protein. The table shows around 610,000 distinct CDR3 sequences, with roughly 13% occurring only once. The ends were cut back, 10 bases at V and 1 base at J, with 10 bases in the middle. The germline V gene has CDR1 MNHNS and CDR2 SASEGT. This CDR3 is 13 amino acids long. Whole-study results and caveats: The secondary response peaked faster, at day 5 versus 15, but was weaker. A large majority of primary-vaccination clones showed up again after the booster (about 97% CD4, 75% to 90% CD8).

Note on this clonotype: What it binds is unknown.

This specimen consisted of PBMCs, obtained on the day of the yellow fever booster vaccination. This sequence originates from a young man who received the YFV17D yellow fever vaccine. The rearrangement joins TRBV6-1 to TRBJ2-2; D remains unclear. The CDR3 DNA is TGTGCCACCTCGGAACAGAACACCGGGGAGCTGTTTTTT. This encodes CATSEQNTGELFF.